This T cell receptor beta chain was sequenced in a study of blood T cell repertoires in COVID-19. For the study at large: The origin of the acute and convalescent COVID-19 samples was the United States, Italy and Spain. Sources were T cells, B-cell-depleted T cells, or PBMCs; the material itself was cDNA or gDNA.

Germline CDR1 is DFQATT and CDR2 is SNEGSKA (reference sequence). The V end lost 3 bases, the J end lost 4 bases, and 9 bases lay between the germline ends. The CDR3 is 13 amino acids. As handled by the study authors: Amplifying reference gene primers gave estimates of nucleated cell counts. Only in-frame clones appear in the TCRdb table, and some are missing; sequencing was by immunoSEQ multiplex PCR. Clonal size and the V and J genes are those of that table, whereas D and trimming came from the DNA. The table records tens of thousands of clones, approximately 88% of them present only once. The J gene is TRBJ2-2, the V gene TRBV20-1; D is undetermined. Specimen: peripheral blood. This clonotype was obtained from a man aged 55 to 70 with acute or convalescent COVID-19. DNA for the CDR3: TGCAGTGCTAGTGCGCCAGGCACCGGGGAGCTGTTTTTT. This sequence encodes CSASAPGTGELFF.